Each of the 20 T cell receptor beta chains below was sequenced from the same sample in a study of memory CD4+ T cells and cytomegalovirus serostatus. Data came from immunoSEQ multiplex PCR; TCRdb stores just in-frame clones and leaves some out. The sample contains tens of thousands of clones, approximately 80% of which appear only once. The sort gate was single viable CD3+CD4+CD8-CD45RO+ cells for memory CD4+ T cells. The source material was memory CD4+ T cells from blood. These receptors were obtained from an adult in good health and CMV-seronegative.

The J gene is TRBJ2-2, the V gene TRBV9, with D maybe TRBD1 (6 bases). CDR3 length: 16 amino acids. Germline lookup yields CDR1 SGDLS and CDR2 YYNGEE. The V end lost 7 bases, the J end lost 5 bases, and 21 bases lay between the germline ends. In nucleotides, the CDR3 is TGTGCCAGCGCGCGGACTCGGGACACCGTAACCGGGGAGCTGTTTTTT. It specifies CASARTRDTVTGELFF.

V and J are TRBV7-9 and TRBJ2-1; D assignment may be TRBD1 or TRBD2 (5 bases each). The CDR3 extends over 15 amino acids. CDR1 and CDR2 (germline): SEHNR, FQNEAQ (reference sequence). V lost 1 base and J 6 bases, leaving 13 bases between the germline ends. This chain's CDR3 is CASSLGAGTLNEQFF. The CDR3 bases are TGTGCCAGCAGCTTAGGAGCAGGGACCCTCAATGAGCAGTTCTTC.

The rearrangement uses TRBV19 and TRBJ2-7; D is possibly TRBD1 (7 bases). Germline V gene lookup returns CDR1 LNHDA and CDR2 SQIVND (reference sequence). The CDR3 spans 15 residues. The V end lost 5 bases, the J end lost 3 bases, and 17 bases lay between the germline ends. The CDR3: CASSASGTAGYEQYF. The CDR3 nucleotides are TGTGCCAGTAGTGCCTCCGGGACAGCGGGCTACGAGCAGTACTTC.

The chain has TRBV4-2 and TRBJ1-4; D call uncertain. Between the trimmed V and J ends, which lost 5 bases and 3 bases, there was a span of 22 bases. The germline V gene has CDR1 LGHNA and CDR2 YNFKEQ. The CDR3 has 18 amino acids. The CDR3 region has the DNA TGTGCCAGCAGCGCGGAAGGCAGTACCGGTATTGCTAATGAAAAACTGTTTTTT. Protein sequence: CASSAEGSTGIANEKLFF.

The chain couples TRBV11-3 to TRBJ1-2, with 9 positions matching TRBD1. The trim removed 5 bases at V and 8 bases at J, leaving 6 bases unmatched. CDR1 SGHNT and CDR2 YENEEA come from the germline V gene. The CDR3 is 13 residues long. The CDR3 DNA reads as TGTGCCAGCAGCGGGACAGGGACGGGCGGCTACACCTTC. Protein sequence: CASSGTGTGGYTF.

This clone was counted between two and nine times. V is TRBV5-6 and J is TRBJ1-3, with 9 positions matching TRBD1. The CDR3 totals 19 residues. With V trimmed by 2 bases and J by 3 bases, 15 bases remained unmatched. The V gene's germline CDR1 is SGHDT and CDR2 YYEEEE. In nucleotides, the CDR3 is TGTGCCAGCAGCTTTAGTCTCGGACAGGGGCTTTTACTTGGAAACACCATATATTTT. This encodes CASSFSLGQGLLLGNTIYF.

This chain connects TRBV2 to TRBJ2-3; TRBD2 might be the D (5 bases). Germline CDR1 reads SNHLY; CDR2 reads FYNNEI. The CDR3 spans 14 residues. Trimming left V 7 bases short and J 6 bases short, with 17 bases between. The CDR3 sequence is CASMAGGAADTQYF. As DNA, the CDR3 is TGTGCCAGCATGGCAGGAGGAGCGGCGGATACGCAGTATTTT. The full variable domain, rest sourced from reference TRBV2 and TRBJ2-3, is EPEVTQTPSHQVTQMGQEVILRCVPISNHLYFYWYRQILGQKVEFLVSFYNNEISEKSEIFDDQFSVERPDGSNFTLKIRSTKLEDSAMYFCASMAGGAADTQYFGPGTRLTVL.

This clone is a singleton in its sample. The V gene is TRBV7-9, the J gene TRBJ1-4; a weak D match, TRBD1 (5 bases). The CDR3 length is 14 residues. Trimming stripped 4 bases from V and 7 bases from J, with 13 bases between. Germline V gene sequence: CDR1 SEHNR, CDR2 FQNEAQ (reference sequence). This chain's CDR3 is CASSSGTEGEKLFF. The CDR3 DNA reads as TGTGCCAGCAGCTCCGGGACCGAGGGTGAAAAACTGTTTTTT.

The rearrangement uses TRBV6-4 and TRBJ1-2; 7 bases agree with TRBD1. The J segment lost 3 bases and the V segment lost 3 bases, leaving 4 bases of the junction unmatched. The germline CDR1 and CDR2 sequences are MRHNA and SNTAGT. The CDR3 extends over 14 amino acids. The CDR3 reads CASSENDRDYGYTF. The DNA of the CDR3 is TGTGCCAGCAGTGAGAACGACAGGGACTATGGCTACACCTTC.

The chain recombines TRBV6-1 with TRBJ1-1; TRBD1 might be the D (5 bases). The CDR3 sequence is 15 residues long. CDR1 is MNHNS and CDR2 is SASEGT in the germline V gene. V dropped 6 bases and J dropped 3 bases, with 17 bases sitting between them. CDR3 sequence reads: CASRRTPGPDTEAFF. Written as DNA, the CDR3 is TGTGCCAGCAGACGAACCCCGGGGCCTGACACTGAAGCTTTCTTT.

The chain links TRBV30 to TRBJ1-1, with 7 bases identical to TRBD1. This CDR3 contains 14 residues. CDR1 is GTSNPN and CDR2 is SVGIG in the germline V gene (reference sequence). With V trimmed by 2 bases and J by 4 bases, 7 bases remained unmatched. CDR3 coding DNA: TGTGCCTGGAGTCGACAGGGAGTTTCCACTGAAGCTTTCTTT. This sequence encodes CAWSRQGVSTEAFF.

The chain couples TRBV7-2 to TRBJ2-3; no reliable D call. V gave up 5 bases and J gave up 5 bases, with 14 bases separating them. The CDR3 spans 14 residues. Germline CDR1 reads SGHTA; CDR2 reads FQGNSA. In nucleotides, the CDR3 is TGTGCCAGCAGCCCCGGGTCGAGAGGAGATACGCAGTATTTT. It translates to CASSPGSRGDTQYF.

This sequence joins TRBV2 and TRBJ2-1, with D possibly TRBD2 on 6 matching bases. The germline V gene has CDR1 SNHLY and CDR2 FYNNEI. Trimming took 6 bases from V and 8 from J, leaving 14 bases between them. CDR3 length equals 13 residues. The CDR3 protein is CASRDRETDEQFF. The CDR3 nucleotides are TGTGCCAGCAGGGACCGGGAGACTGATGAGCAGTTCTTC.

V is TRBV30 and J is TRBJ1-5, with no clear D. Trimming shortened V by 0 bases and J by 9 bases, and 6 bases separated the two germline ends. The CDR3 spans 11 residues. CDR1 is GTSNPN and CDR2 is SVGIG in the germline V gene (reference sequence). The chain's CDR3 is CAWSVRGPQHF. CDR3 nucleotide sequence: TGTGCCTGGAGTGTACGGGGGCCCCAGCATTTT.

The J gene is TRBJ1-2, the V gene TRBV5-8; 9 bases line up with TRBD1. The germline CDR1 and CDR2 sequences are SGHTS and YDEGEE. The junction had 8 bases not matched to a gene; V was cut back by 4 bases and J by 4 bases. This CDR3 region has 15 residues. The CDR3 here is CASSAGQGGGYGYTF. CDR3 DNA sequence: TGTGCCAGCAGCGCGGGACAGGGAGGGGGCTATGGCTACACCTTC. Drawing the rest from reference TRBV5-8 and TRBJ1-2, the complete variable domain is EAGVTQSPTHLIKTRGQQATLRCSPISGHTSVYWYQQALGLGLQFLLWYDEGEERNRGNFPPRFSGRQFPNYSSELNVNALELEDSALYLCASSAGQGGGYGYTFGSGTRLTVV.

The chain is built from TRBV4-2 and TRBJ2-1, with no clear D. In germline, CDR1 is LGHNA, CDR2 YNFKEQ. Trimming pared 4 bases from V and 3 bases from J, leaving 10 bases between. The CDR3 extends over 14 amino acids. The CDR3 sequence: CASSPPQRYNEQFF. The CDR3 nucleotides are TGTGCCAGCAGCCCCCCGCAGCGCTACAATGAGCAGTTCTTC.

This clone was observed a single time. The genes are TRBV7-7 and TRBJ2-2; possibly TRBD2 for D (7 bases). The germline V and J ends were trimmed by 1 base and 4 bases, with 13 bases remaining between them. Germline V gene sequence: CDR1 SSHAT, CDR2 FNYEAQ (reference sequence). The CDR3 runs to 16 residues. The CDR3 loop is CASSLGDGGRTGELFF. The CDR3 region has the DNA TGTGCCAGCAGCTTAGGTGACGGGGGGCGCACCGGGGAGCTGTTTTTT.

This chain links TRBV7-9 with TRBJ1-6; weak D call: TRBD1 (6 bases). Germline V gene data show CDR1 as SEHNR and CDR2 as FQNEAQ (reference sequence). The CDR3 length is 12 residues. V lost 4 bases and J 8 bases, leaving 6 bases between the germline ends. The CDR3 DNA sequence: TGTGCCAGCAGCTCAGGGGATTCACCCCTCCACTTT. Encoded protein: CASSSGDSPLHF.

The chain joins TRBV18 to TRBJ1-1; D ambiguous. The V gene lost 5 bases and the J gene lost 1 base, with 8 bases spanning the gap. The CDR3 spans 13 residues. Germline CDR1 is KGHSH and CDR2 is LQKENI. CDR3 loop: CASSGGQNTEAFF. The CDR3 DNA reads TGTGCCAGCTCAGGAGGGCAGAACACTGAAGCTTTCTTT.

The chain links TRBV10-3 to TRBJ1-2; no reliable D call. Trimming left V 4 bases short and J 5 bases short, with 8 bases between. Germline-derived CDR1 and CDR2 are ENHRY and SYGVKD. The CDR3 contains 12 residues. The CDR3 region is CAISGGRYGYTF. DNA for the CDR3: TGTGCCATCAGTGGAGGTCGGTATGGCTACACCTTC.